This TCR beta chain comes out of a study of control samples from healthy donors and cancer patients. Assay: immunoSEQ multiplex PCR; the TCRdb copy retains only in-frame clones and omits some. The sample shows around 130,000 clones, 80% to 95% of them seen only once. The germline V and J ends were trimmed by 4 bases and 3 bases, with 10 bases remaining between them. The germline V gene encodes CDR1 KGHSH and CDR2 LQKENI. This CDR3 comprises 13 residues. This receptor was taken from a young man in good health. The sequencing sample was made of blood. This chain links TRBV18 with TRBJ2-7; D is possibly TRBD1 (6 bases). The CDR3 DNA is TGTGCCAGCTCACAGGGACAAAACTACGAGCAGTACTTC. Translated: CASSQGQNYEQYF.